Listed here are 12 T cell receptor beta chains from one sample, sequenced in a study of blood T cell repertoires in COVID-19. Profiling relied on immunoSEQ multiplex PCR, and the TCRdb table lists in-frame clones only, not all of them. The sample gives 65,000 to 100,000 clones, about four fifths of which show up once; less than 15% is in the top ten. Sequenced material: peripheral blood. The receptor source for this set is a human donor in a cohort sampled during active COVID-19.

The chain couples TRBV5-1 to TRBJ1-1; 10 bases are a match to TRBD1. Germline CDR1 is SGHRS and CDR2 is YFSETQ. This CDR3 spans 16 amino acids. Trimming cost V 4 bases and J 1 base; bases outside gene matches: 7. As DNA, the CDR3 is TGCGCCAGCAGCCGGAAGGGGACAGGGGCGAACACTGAAGCTTTCTTT. Its translation: CASSRKGTGANTEAFF.

The rearrangement joins TRBV5-1 to TRBJ1-2; 7 positions agree with TRBD1. This CDR3 is 17 amino acids long. Germline V CDR1 and CDR2: SGHRS, YFSETQ. J was trimmed by 4 bases and V by 3 bases; bases with no gene match: 15. CDR3 amino acids: CASSSNPPGGYLYGYTF. The CDR3 DNA reads as TGCGCCAGCAGCTCGAACCCCCCAGGGGGTTATCTCTATGGCTACACCTTC.

The chain combines TRBV6-5 with TRBJ1-1; no definite D call. Germline-derived CDR1 and CDR2 are MNHEY and SVGAGI. This CDR3 has 14 residues. The V end lost 6 bases, the J end lost 1 base, and 12 bases lay between the germline ends. The CDR3 DNA sequence: TGTGCCAGCAGCCTGAAGGCAGGGAACACTGAAGCTTTCTTT. Translation: CASSLKAGNTEAFF.

In this sample, this clone turned up once. The chain has TRBV3-1 (or the pseudogene TRBV3-2) and TRBJ2-2; 9 positions agree with TRBD1. The V and J ends lost 1 base and 6 bases, in that order; junction bases with no gene match: 3. The germline CDR1 and CDR2 sequences are LGHDT and YNNKEL (reference sequence). This CDR3 region has 15 residues. The CDR3 DNA is TGTGCCAGCAGCCAAGGGGGGACAGGGCCCGGGGAGCTGTTTTTT. This codes for CASSQGGTGPGELFF.

J is TRBJ1-2 and V is TRBV30; D is possibly TRBD1 (5 bases). The CDR3 sequence is 13 residues long. Trimming took 2 bases from V and 6 from J, leaving 13 bases between them. Germline CDR1 is GTSNPN and CDR2 is SVGIG (reference sequence). CDR3 bases: TGTGCCTGGAGTCATAACAGGCAGCATGGCTACACCTTC. It encodes CAWSHNRQHGYTF.

The gene calls are TRBV11-2 and TRBJ2-5; D call uncertain. The CDR3 has 13 amino acids. The germline V and J ends were trimmed by 1 base and 5 bases, with 8 bases remaining between them. CDR1 is SGHAT and CDR2 is FQNNGV in the germline V gene. As DNA, the CDR3 is TGTGCCAGCAGCTTAGGAGGTGGGGAGACCCAGTACTTC. Residues: CASSLGGGETQYF.

The chain employs TRBV9 and TRBJ2-1; D perhaps matches TRBD2 (7 bases). The CDR3 runs to 13 residues. CDR1 is SGDLS and CDR2 is YYNGEE in the germline V gene. The V end was cut by 5 bases, the J end by 6 bases, with 12 bases between. This chain's CDR3 is CASSFGGANEQFF. In DNA, the CDR3 is TGTGCCAGCAGTTTTGGGGGGGCCAATGAGCAGTTCTTC.

The V gene is TRBV14, the J gene TRBJ2-7; possibly TRBD2 for D (5 bases). Trimming shortened V by 0 bases and J by 9 bases, and 12 bases separated the two germline ends. Germline loops: CDR1 SGHDN, CDR2 FVKESK. The CDR3 consists of 13 residues. CDR3 protein: CASSQDLYRGQYF. The DNA of the CDR3 is TGTGCCAGCAGCCAAGATCTGTATCGGGGGCAGTACTTC.

There are a few counts of this clone. At the DNA level, this CDR3 is encoded by other sequences in the same sample as well. This chain links TRBV19 with TRBJ1-5, with TRBD1 identical over 9 bases. The junction had 6 bases not matched to a gene; V was cut back by 6 bases and J by 6 bases. The CDR3 sequence is 14 residues long. Germline lookup yields CDR1 LNHDA and CDR2 SQIVND (reference sequence). As DNA, the CDR3 is TGTGCCAGTAGCCCACAGGGGGCGGGTCAGCCCCAGCATTTT. Encoded protein: CASSPQGAGQPQHF.

The rearrangement links TRBV7-3 to TRBJ2-2, with TRBD2 as a possible D gene (7 bases). This CDR3 is built from 15 residues. V gave up 0 bases and J gave up 7 bases, with 12 bases separating them. From germline, CDR1 is SGHTA and CDR2 FQGTGA. CDR3 sequence (DNA): TGTGCCAGCAGCTTAACCGGGGGGCAGAACGGGGAGCTGTTTTTT. This codes for CASSLTGGQNGELFF.

The chain has TRBV18 and TRBJ2-7; TRBD1 might be the D (5 bases). Trimming shortened V by 9 bases and J by 3 bases, and 18 bases separated the two germline ends. CDR3 length equals 14 residues. CDR1 KGHSH and CDR2 LQKENI come from the germline V gene. CDR3 nucleotides: TGTGCCAGGGGCCGTTGGGAAGGGGACTACGAGCAGTACTTC. Amino acids: CARGRWEGDYEQYF.

As for this clone: Other DNA sequences in the same sample also yield this CDR3. The chain links TRBV2 to TRBJ2-1, with 9 bases fitting TRBD2. The CDR3 totals 15 residues. V was clipped by 3 bases and J by 0 bases; unmatched bases: 0. The germline V gene has CDR1 SNHLY and CDR2 FYNNEI. CDR3 region: CASSDSGGSYNEQFF. CDR3 in DNA: TGTGCCAGCAGTGATAGCGGGGGCTCCTACAATGAGCAGTTCTTC.